This entry concerns a single T cell receptor (beta chain). Its antigen is not known. The data originate from a study of OX40 agonist ivuxolimab in advanced cancers. For the study at large: Across the patients, intravenous ivuxolimab was delivered every 2 weeks at 0.01 to 10 mg/kg. The study's findings and limits: In the 0.1-3.0 mg/kg groups, partial responders showed among the lowest expansion.

V was cut by 0 bases and J by 7 bases, with 13 bases left in between. There are 15 residues in the CDR3. Germline V lookup: CDR1 SGHNT, CDR2 YYREEE (reference sequence). Measured with immunoSEQ multiplex PCR; TCRdb has only the in-frame clones, and not every one. The repertoire holds over 85,000 clones, with about 92% as singletons. Patients were excluded for autoimmune disease history or systemic immunosuppression. Sequencing used CD4+ or CD8+ T cells sorted from blood, obtained in a trial of the OX40 agonist ivuxolimab. V and J are TRBV5-4 and TRBJ2-2; D is perhaps TRBD1 (5 bases). This receptor was taken from an adult with an advanced solid tumor such as melanoma, head and neck, liver or kidney cancer. The chain's CDR3 is CASSLEPGSIGELFF. CDR3 nucleotides: TGTGCCAGCAGCTTGGAACCAGGGTCGATCGGGGAGCTGTTTTTT.